This TCR beta chain stems from a study of molecular identifiers for immune sequencing clone quantification. A single record per CDR3 protein comes from TCRdb applying MiXCR to the PCR reads. The sample contains about 510,000 distinct CDR3 sequences, roughly 25% of which appear only once. Looked up from germline, CDR1 is MDHEN and CDR2 is SYDVKM. This CDR3 region has 13 residues. Trimming stripped 8 bases from V and 4 bases from J, with 14 bases between. This clonotype was picked up many times. The clonotype originates from a human donor in good health. Some libraries in this study had Jurkat cell RNA spiked in. The chain combines TRBV28 with TRBJ1-2; D uncertain. The material sequenced was naive CD8+ T cells from blood, with Jurkat cell RNA spiked in. Subset denoted: FACS-sorted CD8+CD4-CCR7+CD45RA+ naive T cells. The CDR3 loop is CASSPGIVYGYTF. CDR3 bases: TGTGCCAGCTCGCCCGGCATCGTCTATGGCTACACCTTC.